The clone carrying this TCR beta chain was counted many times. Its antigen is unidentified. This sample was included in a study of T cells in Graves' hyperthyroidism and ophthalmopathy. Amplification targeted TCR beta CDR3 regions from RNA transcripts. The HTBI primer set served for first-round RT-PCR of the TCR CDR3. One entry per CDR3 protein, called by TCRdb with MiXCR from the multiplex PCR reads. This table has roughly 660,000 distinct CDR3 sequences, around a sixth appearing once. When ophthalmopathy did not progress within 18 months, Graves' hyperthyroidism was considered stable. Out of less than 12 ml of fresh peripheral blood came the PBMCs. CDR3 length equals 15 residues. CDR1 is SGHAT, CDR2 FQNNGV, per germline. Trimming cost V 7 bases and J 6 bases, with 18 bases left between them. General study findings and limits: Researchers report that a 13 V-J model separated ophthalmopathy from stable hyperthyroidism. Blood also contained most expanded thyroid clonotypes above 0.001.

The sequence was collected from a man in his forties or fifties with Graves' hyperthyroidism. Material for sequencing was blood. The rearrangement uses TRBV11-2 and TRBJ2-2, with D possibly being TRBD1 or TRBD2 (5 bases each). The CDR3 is CASKPGTPVPGELFF. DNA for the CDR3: TGTGCCAGCAAGCCCGGGACCCCTGTCCCCGGGGAGCTGTTTTTT.